The TCR beta chain under discussion was sequenced for a study of blood T cell repertoires in COVID-19. About the research overall: There were acute and convalescent COVID-19 samples, and they came from the United States, Italy and Spain.

Germline loops: CDR1 GTSNPN, CDR2 SVGIG (reference sequence). The CDR3 consists of 14 residues. The V and J ends lost 5 bases and 0 bases respectively, with 14 bases between them. Sequenced by immunoSEQ multiplex PCR; TCRdb stores in-frame clones only, minus some. The sample has about 100,000 clones, about nine tenths seen once; the top ten hold roughly 0.97%. This sequence joins TRBV30 and TRBJ2-7; D may be TRBD1 (6 bases). The TCR was taken from a man in his 60s with acute or convalescent COVID-19. Sequencing used peripheral blood. In DNA form, the CDR3 reads TGTGCCTGGTCTAAGGGGGTCTTCTCCTACGAGCAGTACTTC. Protein sequence: CAWSKGVFSYEQYF.